Presented here are 31 T cell receptor beta chains from one specimen sequenced in a study of T-cell memory formation after mild COVID-19. TCRdb reprocessed the 5' RACE reads via MiXCR and lists one record per CDR3 protein. The table lists roughly 450,000 distinct CDR3 sequences, 18% of them singletons. Sequenced input: PBMCs or a T cell subset sorted from them (not recorded which). These receptors came from an adult woman who had mild COVID-19 (a few samples of this study predate the infection). Cell type and time point are not known.

The rearrangement links TRBV30 to TRBJ1-2; TRBD1 matches 7 bases. V shed 3 bases, J shed 7 bases, and the junction held 17 bases outside the gene matches. This CDR3 is built from 16 residues. Germline assignment: CDR1 GTSNPN and CDR2 SVGIG (reference sequence). This CDR3 reads CAWSPGRGGLRGGYTF. CDR3 DNA: TGTGCCTGGAGCCCCGGGAGAGGGGGCCTAAGGGGTGGCTACACCTTC. The whole variable domain, filled in from reference TRBV30 and TRBJ1-2, reads SQTIHQWPATLVQPVGSPLSLECTVEGTSNPNLYWYRQAAGRGLQLLFYSVGIGQISSEVPQNLSASRPQDRQFILSSKKLLLSDSGFYLCAWSPGRGGLRGGYTFGSGTRLTVV.

DNA for the CDR3: TGTGCCAGCTCACCACGGGATACTAGCGGGAGGTCCTACGAGCAGTACTTC. Translated: CASSPRDTSGRSYEQYF. The genes are TRBV18 and TRBJ2-7; 12 bases align to TRBD2. CDR1 KGHSH and CDR2 LQKENI come from the germline V gene. This CDR3 region has 17 residues. J lost 1 base, V lost 1 base, and 5 bases had no gene match.

This chain uses TRBV4-1 with TRBJ1-2; TRBD1 agrees at 10 bases. Germline V lookup: CDR1 MGHRA, CDR2 YSYEKL. This CDR3 has 17 residues. Unmatched junction bases numbered 14, after V lost 4 bases and J lost 6 bases. The CDR3 nucleotides read TGCGCCAGCAGCCCTGCCGGGACAGGGGTCTTCCTAGATGGCTACACCTTC. Translating it yields CASSPAGTGVFLDGYTF.

This clonotype was counted a few times. The chain employs TRBV12-3 or TRBV12-4 and TRBJ2-5; D is uncertain. V was clipped by 1 base and J by 2 bases, with 8 bases between them. The CDR3 is made up of 14 amino acids. The CDR3 region has the DNA TGTGCCAGCAGTTTAGGGCCCGTACAAGAGACCCAGTACTTC. It yields the protein CASSLGPVQETQYF.

The V gene is TRBV24-1, the J gene TRBJ2-5; 8 nucleotides line up with TRBD1. Trimming removed 2 bases from V and 4 bases from J; junction bases left unmatched: 5. Germline CDR1 KGHDR, CDR2 SFDVKD. The CDR3 totals 15 residues. The CDR3 nucleotides read TGTGCCACCAGTGATTCGGACAGGGTGGTAGAGACCCAGTACTTC. This gives the protein CATSDSDRVVETQYF.

This clonotype has only a few counts. The gene calls are TRBV7-9 and TRBJ2-1; D not certain. CDR1 is SEHNR and CDR2 is FQNEAQ in the germline V gene (reference sequence). Trimming pared 7 bases from V and 10 bases from J, leaving 11 bases between. The CDR3 has 11 residues. The CDR3 DNA reads as TGTGCCAGCACCACCGTGGCGGAGCAGTTCTTC. Encoded protein: CASTTVAEQFF.

This clonotype came up many times. An end of the junction differs from the germline gene, which may be a read error. V usage is TRBV5-1 and J usage is TRBJ2-2; D is undetermined. This CDR3 contains 12 residues. Germline V lookup: CDR1 SGHRS, CDR2 YFSETQ. The CDR3 spells CASSLGSGELFF. CDR3 DNA: TGCGCCAGCAGTTTGGGTTCCGGGGAGCTGTTTTTT.

This clonotype was observed a handful of times. The V gene is TRBV6-2 or TRBV6-3, the J gene TRBJ2-4; D assignment may be TRBD1 or TRBD2 (6 bases each). Germline assignment: CDR1 MNHEY and CDR2 SVGEGT. The CDR3 loop spans 15 amino acids. Trimming stripped 2 bases from V and 8 bases from J, with 16 bases between. The CDR3 here is CASSYLGGRWDIQYF. The DNA for the CDR3 is TGTGCCAGCAGTTACCTAGGGGGGCGATGGGACATTCAGTACTTC.

This clonotype was seen a few times. The V gene is TRBV20-1, the J gene TRBJ2-1, with a possible D match to TRBD2 (6 bases). Trimming took off 5 bases at V and 1 base at J, with 15 bases between the two ends. In germline, CDR1 is DFQATT, CDR2 SNEGSKA (reference sequence). CDR3 size: 15 residues. The CDR3 protein is CSAEGGPRSYNEQFF. In nucleotides, the CDR3 is TGCAGTGCTGAGGGAGGCCCCAGATCCTACAATGAGCAGTTCTTC.

The chain has TRBV5-6 and TRBJ2-7; no clear D gene. Trimming left V 0 bases short and J 2 bases short, with 9 bases between. The germline gives CDR1 SGHDT, CDR2 YYEEEE. The CDR3 length is 14 residues. Here the CDR3 reads CASSLGILAYEQYF. CDR3 in DNA: TGTGCCAGCAGCTTGGGGATCCTGGCCTACGAGCAGTACTTC.

The rearrangement uses TRBV20-1 and TRBJ1-5; D unclear. The germline V gene encodes CDR1 DFQATT and CDR2 SNEGSKA (reference sequence). The CDR3 length is 16 residues. Trimming shortened V by 0 bases and J by 0 bases, and 12 bases separated the two germline ends. CDR3 in amino acids: CSARDSAGLSNQPQHF. The CDR3 DNA sequence: TGCAGTGCTAGAGATTCAGCAGGCCTTAGCAATCAGCCCCAGCATTTT.

The rearrangement links TRBV7-2 to TRBJ2-3; 7 nucleotides agree with TRBD2. The V segment lost 4 bases and the J segment 2 bases; nucleotides outside the gene matches: 3. The length of the CDR3 is 14 residues. Germline V lookup: CDR1 SGHTA, CDR2 FQGNSA. DNA of the CDR3: TGTGCCAGCAGCTATACTAGCGCCACAGATACGCAGTATTTT. Protein: CASSYTSATDTQYF.

In its sample, this clonotype was seen a few times. This chain links TRBV2 with TRBJ2-7; D ambiguous. Germline CDR1 and CDR2: SNHLY and FYNNEI. V lost 7 bases to trimming and J lost 6 bases, with 10 bases between them. The CDR3 spans 11 residues. The CDR3, as DNA: TGTGCCAGCACCTCCACGGCCGAGCAGTACTTC. This codes for CASTSTAEQYF.

The chain uses TRBV2 and TRBJ1-1; D gene unclear. The V end lost 7 bases, the J end lost 8 bases, and 11 bases lay between the germline ends. The germline V gene has CDR1 SNHLY and CDR2 FYNNEI. There are 11 residues in the CDR3. The CDR3 loop reads CASKGGPEAFF. CDR3 DNA sequence: TGTGCCAGCAAGGGAGGGCCCGAAGCTTTCTTT.

This clonotype occurred a few times. This chain joins TRBV7-8 and TRBJ2-7; D possibly corresponds to TRBD2 (5 bases). The CDR3 contains 13 residues. The ends were cut back, 9 bases at V and 6 bases at J, with 18 bases in the middle. CDR1 SGHVS and CDR2 FQNEAQ come from the germline V gene. CDR3 residues: CASRTVTPSEQYF. Here the CDR3 DNA reads TGTGCCAGTCGGACTGTCACCCCGTCCGAGCAGTACTTC.

V and J are TRBV20-1 and TRBJ1-2; TRBD1 agrees at 8 bases. Trimming cost V 6 bases and J 0 bases; bases outside gene matches: 6. There are 14 residues in the CDR3. Germline V gene lookup returns CDR1 DFQATT and CDR2 SNEGSKA (reference sequence). CDR3 bases: TGCAGTGCGCCTTCGACAGGGGCTAACTATGGCTACACCTTC. This encodes CSAPSTGANYGYTF.

The chain recombines TRBV29-1 with TRBJ1-1, with 10 bases identical to TRBD1. Germline CDR1 is SQVTM and CDR2 is ANQGSEA. V shed 4 bases and J 10 bases; nucleotides not matched to a gene: 6. The CDR3 has 12 amino acids. The CDR3 here is CSVGGDRGAAFF. The CDR3 DNA follows: TGCAGCGTTGGGGGGGACAGGGGTGCAGCTTTCTTT.

The chain uses TRBV4-3 and TRBJ2-7; D gene uncertain. This CDR3 is 15 amino acids long. The germline V gene has CDR1 LGHNA and CDR2 YSLEER. Trimming left V 0 bases short and J 6 bases short, with 15 bases between. CDR3 protein: CASSQDTNFLAEQYF. CDR3 DNA sequence: TGCGCCAGCAGCCAAGATACGAACTTTTTAGCCGAGCAGTACTTC.

This clonotype turned up a few times. This chain connects TRBV12-3 or TRBV12-4 to TRBJ1-2; TRBD1 agrees at 9 bases. There are 14 residues in the CDR3. V lost 6 bases and J lost 7; bases outside the gene matches: 9. CDR3 sequence reads: CASSEQGARGGYTF. The CDR3 DNA reads as TGTGCCAGCAGCGAACAGGGGGCGAGGGGTGGCTACACCTTC.

The chain uses TRBV12-3 or TRBV12-4 and TRBJ2-1; 8 nucleotides agree with TRBD2. V shed 8 bases, J shed 1 base, and the junction held 7 bases outside the gene matches. CDR3 length: 15 residues. CDR3 loop: CASVIVAGSYNEQFF. The CDR3 DNA sequence: TGTGCCAGCGTGATTGTAGCGGGGTCCTACAATGAGCAGTTCTTC.

This clonotype was found many times. The chain couples TRBV4-3 to TRBJ2-5; D not resolved. Germline V CDR1 and CDR2: LGHNA, YSLEER. This CDR3 spans 13 amino acids. Trimming cost V 3 bases and J 1 base, with 6 bases left between them. The CDR3 DNA is TGCGCCAGCAGCCAGACTGGCCAAGAGACCCAGTACTTC. Residues: CASSQTGQETQYF.

This rearrangement joins TRBV18 to TRBJ2-3; 8 bases line up with TRBD1. The germline V gene has CDR1 KGHSH and CDR2 LQKENI. The CDR3 spans 17 residues. V dropped 5 bases and J dropped 2; count of bases not matched to a gene: 12. CDR3 DNA sequence: TGTGCCAGCTCAGCGACTCCGGGACAGGCCTACACAGATACGCAGTATTTT. Residues: CASSATPGQAYTDTQYF.

The chain joins TRBV28 to TRBJ2-3, with D maybe TRBD2 (5 bases). Trimming removed 2 bases from V and 6 bases from J, with 9 bases in between. CDR1 and CDR2 from the germline V gene are MDHEN and SYDVKM. This CDR3 has 13 residues. The CDR3 region is CASSLTGWDTQYF. As DNA, the CDR3 is TGTGCCAGCAGTTTAACGGGATGGGATACGCAGTATTTT.

The chain recombines TRBV27 with TRBJ2-5, with TRBD1 as a possible D gene (5 bases). V lost 6 bases and J 4 bases, leaving 15 bases between the germline ends. Germline V gene data show CDR1 as MNHEY and CDR2 as SMNVEV (reference sequence). The CDR3 spans 14 residues. CDR3: CASRARQGPETQYF. CDR3 in DNA: TGTGCCAGCAGGGCCCGCCAGGGTCCAGAGACCCAGTACTTC.

This clonotype has just a few counts. The CDR3 spells CASSPELWDTQYF. DNA for the CDR3: TGTGCCAGCAGCCCAGAACTGTGGGATACGCAGTATTTT. The chain joins TRBV12-3 or TRBV12-4 to TRBJ2-3; D is ambiguous. CDR3 size: 13 residues. V was trimmed by 6 bases and J by 6 bases, leaving 13 bases between them.

The chain joins TRBV5-1 to TRBJ1-1; 7 nucleotides match TRBD1. This CDR3 has 13 residues. The trim removed 4 bases at V and 3 bases at J, leaving 3 bases unmatched. Germline V CDR1 and CDR2: SGHRS, YFSETQ. The chain's CDR3 is CASSGTGDTEAFF. The CDR3 DNA sequence: TGCGCCAGCAGCGGAACAGGGGACACTGAAGCTTTCTTT. The full variable domain, with the rest looked up from reference TRBV5-1 and TRBJ1-1, is KAGVTQTPRYLIKTRGQQVTLSCSPISGHRSVSWYQQTPGQGLQFLFEYFSETQRNKGNFPGRFSGRQFSNSRSEMNVSTLELGDSALYLCASSGTGDTEAFFGQGTRLTVV.

In its sample, this clonotype was seen many times. The chain recombines TRBV24-1 with TRBJ1-5; D remains ambiguous. With 7 bases removed from V and 0 bases from J, the gap between germline ends came to 6 bases. This CDR3 is 13 amino acids long. The germline V gene encodes CDR1 KGHDR and CDR2 SFDVKD. CDR3 DNA sequence: TGTGCCACCAGCGCCATTAGCAATCAGCCCCAGCATTTT. Translated, it gives CATSAISNQPQHF.

This clonotype was seen repeatedly, ten times or more. The chain employs TRBV2 and TRBJ1-1; 8 positions match TRBD1. The trim removed 6 bases at V and 2 bases at J, leaving 5 bases unmatched. This CDR3 comprises 14 residues. CDR1 and CDR2 (germline): SNHLY, FYNNEI. This chain's CDR3 is CASSLTGVNTEAFF. In DNA, the CDR3 is TGTGCCAGCAGCTTGACAGGGGTCAACACTGAAGCTTTCTTT.

This clonotype has more than one count but fewer than ten. The rearrangement joins TRBV9 to TRBJ2-7; D gene uncertain. Germline-derived CDR1 and CDR2 are SGDLS and YYNGEE. CDR3 length: 18 residues. V lost 0 bases, J lost 0 bases, and 19 bases lay in between. The CDR3 region has the DNA TGTGCCAGCAGCGTAGTCAGTCGGTGGGCATCCTCCTCCTACGAGCAGTACTTC. Its protein product is CASSVVSRWASSSYEQYF.

This clonotype was found many times. The V gene is TRBV12-3 or TRBV12-4, the J gene TRBJ2-7; D gene uncertain. This CDR3 spans 15 amino acids. The CDR3 nucleotides are TGTGCTTCAGCTCGGATTTTGTCGTACCCCAACGAGCAGTACTTC. Encoded protein: CASARILSYPNEQYF.

This clonotype was counted only a few times. The rearrangement links TRBV20-1 to TRBJ1-4, with D unclear. The CDR3 length is 15 residues. Germline V gene sequence: CDR1 DFQATT, CDR2 SNEGSKA (reference sequence). V was trimmed by 0 bases and J by 7 bases, leaving 15 bases between them. The CDR3 region is CSARDRRAHLEKLFF. CDR3 DNA sequence: TGCAGTGCTAGAGATAGGAGGGCTCACCTTGAAAAACTGTTTTTT.